This TCR beta chain was profiled in a study of response to subunit inactivated influenza vaccine. Overall study findings and caveats: The authors put forward the suggestion that each seasonal influenza vaccination may bring in only a limited number of new T cells.

In TCRdb, the RT-PCR reads were re-called with MiXCR into one record per CDR3 protein. In the table there are 800,000 or so distinct CDR3 sequences, 21% of which are singletons. Comment on this clonotype: Its antigen is unidentified.

The CDR3 spans 17 residues. In germline, CDR1 is SGHVS, CDR2 FNYEAQ. J lost 2 bases, V lost 0 bases, and 7 bases had no gene match. The source of this sequence is a man over 45 who received an inactivated influenza vaccine. The source material was PBMCs from blood, sampled about 5 days after vaccination. The V and J genes are TRBV7-6 and TRBJ2-3, with TRBD2 matching over 8 bases. For the CDR3, the DNA is TGTGCCAGCAGCTTAGCGAATATAGCGGGACCCACAGATACGCAGTATTTT. It is translated as CASSLANIAGPTDTQYF.